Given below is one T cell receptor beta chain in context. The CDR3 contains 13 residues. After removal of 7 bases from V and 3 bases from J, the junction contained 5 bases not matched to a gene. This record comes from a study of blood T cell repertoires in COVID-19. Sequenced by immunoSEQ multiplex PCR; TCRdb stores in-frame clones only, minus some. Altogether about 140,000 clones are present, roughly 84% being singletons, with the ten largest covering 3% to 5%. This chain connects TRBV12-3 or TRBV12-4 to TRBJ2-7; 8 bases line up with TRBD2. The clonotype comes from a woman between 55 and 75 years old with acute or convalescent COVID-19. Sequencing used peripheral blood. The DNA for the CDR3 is TGTGCCAGCACCTCGGGACTAGGCTACGAGCAGTACTTC. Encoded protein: CASTSGLGYEQYF.